This T cell receptor (beta chain) comes out of a study of molecular identifiers for immune sequencing clone quantification. TCRdb ran MiXCR on the PCR reads and lists one entry per CDR3 protein. The sample holds about 53,000 distinct CDR3 sequences; 35% to 40% are singletons and the top ten take 3.8%. This CDR3 spans 18 amino acids. Germline V CDR1 and CDR2: MDHEN, SYDVKM. On this clonotype itself: One end of the junction varies from germline; a read error may be responsible.

The clonotype comes from a human donor in good health. Some libraries in this study had Jurkat cell RNA spiked in. The chain couples TRBV28 to TRBJ2-2; 15 bases match TRBD2. Specimen: naive CD8+ T cells from blood, with Jurkat cell RNA spiked in. Subset meaning: FACS-sorted CD8+CD4-CCR7+CD45RA+ naive T cells. This CDR3 is CASSGGTSGRFFTGGLFF. The CDR3 DNA follows: TGTGCCAGCAGTGGCGGGACTAGCGGGAGGTTTTTCACCGGGGGGCTGTTTTTT.